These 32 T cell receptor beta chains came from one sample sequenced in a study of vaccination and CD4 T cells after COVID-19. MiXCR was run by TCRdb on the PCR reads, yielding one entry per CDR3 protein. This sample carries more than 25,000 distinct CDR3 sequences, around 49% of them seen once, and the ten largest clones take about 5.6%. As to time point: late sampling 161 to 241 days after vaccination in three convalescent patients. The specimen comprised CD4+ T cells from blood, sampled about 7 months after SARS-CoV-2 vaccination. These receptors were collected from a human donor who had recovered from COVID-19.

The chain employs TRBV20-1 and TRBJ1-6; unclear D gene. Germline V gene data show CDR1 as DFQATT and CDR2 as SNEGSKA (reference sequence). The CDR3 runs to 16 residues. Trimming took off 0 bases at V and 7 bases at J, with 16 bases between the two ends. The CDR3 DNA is TGCAGTGCTAGAGATAGGCCGGACTCAAGGAATTCACCCCTCCACTTT. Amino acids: CSARDRPDSRNSPLHF.

The CDR3 here is CASSYDSSSYNEQFF. CDR3 nucleotides: TGTGCCAGCAGTTATGACTCGAGCTCCTACAATGAGCAGTTCTTC. The genes are TRBV6-5 and TRBJ2-1, with D unresolved. Deletions cut 3 bases from V and 0 bases from J, with 9 bases between. Germline CDR1 MNHEY, CDR2 SVGAGI. The CDR3 consists of 15 residues.

The DNA of the CDR3 is TGTGCCAGCAGTTTATTGGACGGAAATCAGCCCCAGCATTTT. It encodes CASSLLDGNQPQHF. The rearrangement uses TRBV12-3 or TRBV12-4 and TRBJ1-5; D remains unclear. This CDR3 has 14 amino acids. V was cut by 2 bases and J by 4 bases, with 9 bases left in between.

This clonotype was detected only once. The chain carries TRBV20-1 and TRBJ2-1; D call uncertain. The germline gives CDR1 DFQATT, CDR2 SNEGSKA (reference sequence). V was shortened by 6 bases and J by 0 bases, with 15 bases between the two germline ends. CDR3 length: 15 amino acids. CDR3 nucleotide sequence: TGCAGTGCCGCCCCCAGCCGGAGCTCCTACAATGAGCAGTTCTTC. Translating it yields CSAAPSRSSYNEQFF.

DNA for the CDR3: TGCGCCAGCAGCCCCCGCGGAGCAACGTCCAATAATGAGCAGTTCTTC. Encoded protein: CASSPRGATSNNEQFF. J is TRBJ2-1 and V is TRBV4-1; D ambiguous. Looked up from germline, CDR1 is MGHRA and CDR2 is YSYEKL. V was shortened by 4 bases and J by 7 bases, with 20 bases between the two germline ends. This CDR3 has 16 residues.

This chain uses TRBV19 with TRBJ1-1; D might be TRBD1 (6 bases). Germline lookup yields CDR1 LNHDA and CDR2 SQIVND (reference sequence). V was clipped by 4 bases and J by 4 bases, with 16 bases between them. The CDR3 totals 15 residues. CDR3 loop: CASSTLQGGGTEAFF. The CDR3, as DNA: TGTGCCAGTAGTACCTTACAGGGAGGTGGCACTGAAGCTTTCTTT.

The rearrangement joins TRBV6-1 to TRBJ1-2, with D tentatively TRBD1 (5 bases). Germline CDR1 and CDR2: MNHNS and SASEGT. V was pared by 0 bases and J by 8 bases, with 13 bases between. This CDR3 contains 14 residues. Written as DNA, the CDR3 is TGTGCCAGCAGTGAAGCGGCCAGGGCCCAAGGCTACACCTTC. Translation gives CASSEAARAQGYTF.

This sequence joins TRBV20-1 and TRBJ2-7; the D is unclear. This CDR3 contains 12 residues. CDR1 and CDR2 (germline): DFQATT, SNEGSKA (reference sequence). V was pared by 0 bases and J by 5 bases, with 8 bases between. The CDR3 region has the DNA TGCAGTGCTAGAGATAGTGGGAACGAGCAGTACTTC. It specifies CSARDSGNEQYF.

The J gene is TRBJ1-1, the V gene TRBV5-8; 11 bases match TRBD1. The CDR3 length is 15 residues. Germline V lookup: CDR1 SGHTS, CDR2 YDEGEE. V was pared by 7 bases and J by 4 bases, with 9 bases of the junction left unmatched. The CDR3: CASSLGQGAVTEAFF. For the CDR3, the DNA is TGTGCCAGCTCCCTCGGACAGGGGGCTGTCACTGAAGCTTTCTTT.

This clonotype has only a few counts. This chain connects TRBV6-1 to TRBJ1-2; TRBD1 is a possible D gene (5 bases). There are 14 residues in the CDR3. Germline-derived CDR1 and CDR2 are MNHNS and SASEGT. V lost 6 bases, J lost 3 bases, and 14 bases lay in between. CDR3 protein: CASRLGGRDYGYTF. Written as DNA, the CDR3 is TGTGCCAGCAGGCTGGGGGGAAGGGACTATGGCTACACCTTC.

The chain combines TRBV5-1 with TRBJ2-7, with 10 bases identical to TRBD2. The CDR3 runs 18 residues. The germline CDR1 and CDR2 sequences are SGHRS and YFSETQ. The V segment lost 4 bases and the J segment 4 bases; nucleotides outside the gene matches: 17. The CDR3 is CASSLPQFTSGISYEQYF. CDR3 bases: TGCGCCAGCAGCCTGCCCCAATTTACTAGCGGGATATCTTACGAGCAGTACTTC.

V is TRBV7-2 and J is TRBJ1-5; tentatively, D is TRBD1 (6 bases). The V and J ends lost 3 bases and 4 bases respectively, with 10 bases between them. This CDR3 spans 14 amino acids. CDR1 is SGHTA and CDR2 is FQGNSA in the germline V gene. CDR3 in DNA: TGTGCCAGCAGCTTGGGGACACAAAATCAGCCCCAGCATTTT. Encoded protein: CASSLGTQNQPQHF.

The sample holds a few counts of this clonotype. The DNA of the CDR3 is TGTGCCAGCAGCCACACAGGCACCGGGGAGCTGTTTTTT. Translation gives CASSHTGTGELFF. J is TRBJ2-2 and V is TRBV5-4, with TRBD1 as a possible D gene (5 bases). This CDR3 is 13 amino acids long. Trimming took 4 bases from V and 4 from J, leaving 8 bases between them. Germline V gives CDR1 SGHNT, CDR2 YYREEE (reference sequence).

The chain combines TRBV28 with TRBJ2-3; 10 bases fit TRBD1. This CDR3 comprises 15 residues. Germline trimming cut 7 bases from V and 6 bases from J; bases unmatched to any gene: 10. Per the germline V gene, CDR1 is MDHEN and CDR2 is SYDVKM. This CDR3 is CASTMGQGSVDTQYF. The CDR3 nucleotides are TGTGCCAGCACTATGGGACAGGGGTCGGTGGATACGCAGTATTTT.

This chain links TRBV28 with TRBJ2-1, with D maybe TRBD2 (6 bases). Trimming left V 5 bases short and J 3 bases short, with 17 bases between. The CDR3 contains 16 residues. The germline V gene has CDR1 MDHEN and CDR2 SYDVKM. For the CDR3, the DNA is TGTGCCAGCAGTCTACCGGGACTGGAGGGCTACAATGAGCAGTTCTTC. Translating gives CASSLPGLEGYNEQFF.

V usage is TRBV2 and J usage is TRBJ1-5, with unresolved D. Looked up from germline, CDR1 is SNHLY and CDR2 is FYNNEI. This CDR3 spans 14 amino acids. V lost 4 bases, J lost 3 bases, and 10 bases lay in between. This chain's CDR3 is CASSASQNNQPQHF. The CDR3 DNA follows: TGTGCCAGCAGTGCATCCCAGAACAATCAGCCCCAGCATTTT.

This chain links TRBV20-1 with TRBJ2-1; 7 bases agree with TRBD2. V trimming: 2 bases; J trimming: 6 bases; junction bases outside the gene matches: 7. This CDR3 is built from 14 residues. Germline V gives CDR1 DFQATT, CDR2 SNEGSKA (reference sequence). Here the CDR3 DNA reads TGCAGTGCTAGAAAAAGCGGGAACCCCAATGAGCAGTTCTTC. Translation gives CSARKSGNPNEQFF.

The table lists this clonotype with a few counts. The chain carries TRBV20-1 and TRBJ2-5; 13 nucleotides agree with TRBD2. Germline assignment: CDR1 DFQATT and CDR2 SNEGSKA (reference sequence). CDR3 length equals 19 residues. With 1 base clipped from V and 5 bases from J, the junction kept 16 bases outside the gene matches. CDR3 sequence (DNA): TGCAGTGCTAGAGTCTCTGGGACTAGCGGGAAAGTTGGTATGGAGACCCAGTACTTC. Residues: CSARVSGTSGKVGMETQYF.

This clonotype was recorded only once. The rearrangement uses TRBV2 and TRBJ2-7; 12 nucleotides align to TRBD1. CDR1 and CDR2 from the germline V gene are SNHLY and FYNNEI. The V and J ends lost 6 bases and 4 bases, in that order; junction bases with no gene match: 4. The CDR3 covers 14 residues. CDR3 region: CASRPGQGAYEQYF. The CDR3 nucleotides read TGTGCCAGCAGACCGGGACAGGGGGCTTACGAGCAGTACTTC.

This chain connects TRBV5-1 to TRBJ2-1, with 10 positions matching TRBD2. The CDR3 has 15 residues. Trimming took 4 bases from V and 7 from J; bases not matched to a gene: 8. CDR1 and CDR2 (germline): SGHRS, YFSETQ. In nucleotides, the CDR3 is TGCGCCAGCAGCCCGACTAGCGGGCCCACGAATGAGCAGTTCTTC. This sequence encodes CASSPTSGPTNEQFF.

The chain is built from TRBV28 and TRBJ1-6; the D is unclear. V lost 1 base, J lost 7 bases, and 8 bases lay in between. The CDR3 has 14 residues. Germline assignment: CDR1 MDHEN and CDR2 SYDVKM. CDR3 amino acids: CASSLSGPNSPLHF. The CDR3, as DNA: TGTGCCAGCAGTTTATCCGGGCCCAATTCACCCCTCCACTTT. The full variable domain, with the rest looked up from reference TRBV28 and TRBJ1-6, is DVKVTQSSRYLVKRTGEKVFLECVQDMDHENMFWYRQDPGLGLRLIYFSYDVKMKEKGDIPEGYSVSREKKERFSLILESASTNQTSMYLCASSLSGPNSPLHFGNGTRLTVT.

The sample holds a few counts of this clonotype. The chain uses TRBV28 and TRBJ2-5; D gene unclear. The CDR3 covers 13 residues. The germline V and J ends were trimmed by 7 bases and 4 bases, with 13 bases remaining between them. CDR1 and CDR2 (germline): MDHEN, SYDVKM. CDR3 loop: CASTPRSRETQYF. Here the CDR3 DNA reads TGTGCCAGCACCCCGCGGTCGCGAGAGACCCAGTACTTC.

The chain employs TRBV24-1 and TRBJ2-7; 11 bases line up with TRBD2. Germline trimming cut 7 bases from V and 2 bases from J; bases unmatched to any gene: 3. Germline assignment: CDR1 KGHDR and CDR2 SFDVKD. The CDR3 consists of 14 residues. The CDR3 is CATRVAGGTYEQYF. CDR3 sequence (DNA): TGTGCCACCAGAGTAGCGGGAGGGACCTACGAGCAGTACTTC.

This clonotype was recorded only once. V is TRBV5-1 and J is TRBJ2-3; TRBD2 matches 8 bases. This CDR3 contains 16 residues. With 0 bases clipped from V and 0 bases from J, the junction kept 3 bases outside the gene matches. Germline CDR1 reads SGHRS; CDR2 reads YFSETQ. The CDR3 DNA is TGCGCCAGCAGCTTGGCGGGGGGGATTAGCACAGATACGCAGTATTTT. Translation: CASSLAGGISTDTQYF.

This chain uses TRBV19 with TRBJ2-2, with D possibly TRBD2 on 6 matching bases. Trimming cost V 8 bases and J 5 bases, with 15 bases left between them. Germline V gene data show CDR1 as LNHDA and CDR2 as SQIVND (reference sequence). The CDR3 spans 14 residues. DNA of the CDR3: TGTGCCAGTGATAGGAGGGCCTGGACCGGGGAGCTGTTTTTT. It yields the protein CASDRRAWTGELFF.

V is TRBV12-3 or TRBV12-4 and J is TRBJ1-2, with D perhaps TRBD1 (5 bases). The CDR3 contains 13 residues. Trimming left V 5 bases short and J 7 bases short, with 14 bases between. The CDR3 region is CASSGTRDSGYTF. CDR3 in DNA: TGTGCCAGCAGTGGGACGAGGGACTCTGGCTACACCTTC.

In nucleotides, the CDR3 is TGCGCCAGCAGCTTGGAGACCGGTAACACTGAAGCTTTCTTT. This translates into CASSLETGNTEAFF. This rearrangement joins TRBV5-1 to TRBJ1-1; no definite D call. The V and J ends lost 0 bases and 2 bases respectively, with 8 bases between them. CDR3 length: 14 residues. Germline V gene sequence: CDR1 SGHRS, CDR2 YFSETQ.

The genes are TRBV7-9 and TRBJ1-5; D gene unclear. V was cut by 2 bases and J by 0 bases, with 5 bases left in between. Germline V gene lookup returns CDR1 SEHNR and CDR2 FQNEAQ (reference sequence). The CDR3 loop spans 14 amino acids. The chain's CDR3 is CASSLMGSNQPQHF. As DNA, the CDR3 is TGTGCCAGCAGCTTAATGGGTAGCAATCAGCCCCAGCATTTT. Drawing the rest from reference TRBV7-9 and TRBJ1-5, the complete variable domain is DTGVSQNPRHKITKRGQNVTFRCDPISEHNRLYWYRQTLGQGPEFLTYFQNEAQLEKSRLLSDRFSAERPKGSFSTLEIQRTEQGDSAMYLCASSLMGSNQPQHFGDGTRLSIL.

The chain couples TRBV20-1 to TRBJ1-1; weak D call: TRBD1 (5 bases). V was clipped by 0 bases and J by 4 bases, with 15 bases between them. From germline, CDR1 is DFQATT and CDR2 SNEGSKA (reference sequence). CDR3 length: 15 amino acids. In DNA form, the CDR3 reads TGCAGTGCTAGAGATCAGGGAAGGGACTCCACTGAAGCTTTCTTT. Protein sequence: CSARDQGRDSTEAFF.

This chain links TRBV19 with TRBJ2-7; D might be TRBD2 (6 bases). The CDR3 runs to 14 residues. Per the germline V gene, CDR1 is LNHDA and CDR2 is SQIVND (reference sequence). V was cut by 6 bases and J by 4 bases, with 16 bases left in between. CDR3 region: CASRRETYSYEQYF. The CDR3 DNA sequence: TGTGCCAGTAGACGGGAGACCTATAGTTACGAGCAGTACTTC.

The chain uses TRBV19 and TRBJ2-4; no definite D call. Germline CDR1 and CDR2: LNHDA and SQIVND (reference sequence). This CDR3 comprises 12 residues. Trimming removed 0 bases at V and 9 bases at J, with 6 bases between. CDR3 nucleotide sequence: TGTGCCAGTAGTATAGATCGTGGCATTCAGTACTTC. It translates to CASSIDRGIQYF.

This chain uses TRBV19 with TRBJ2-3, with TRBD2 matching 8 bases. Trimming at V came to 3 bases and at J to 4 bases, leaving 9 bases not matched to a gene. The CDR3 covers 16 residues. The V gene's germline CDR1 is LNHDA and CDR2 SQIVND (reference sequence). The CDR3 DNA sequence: TGTGCCAGTAGTATTTTCCCTAGCGGGCGCGCAGATACGCAGTATTTT. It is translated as CASSIFPSGRADTQYF. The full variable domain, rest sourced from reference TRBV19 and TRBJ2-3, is DGGITQSPKYLFRKEGQNVTLSCEQNLNHDAMYWYRQDPGQGLRLIYYSQIVNDFQKGDIAEGYSVSREKKESFPLTVTSAQKNPTAFYLCASSIFPSGRADTQYFGPGTRLTVL.